Following are 31 T cell receptor beta chains from one sample sequenced in a study of blood T cell repertoires in COVID-19. The repertoire was sequenced with immunoSEQ multiplex PCR; TCRdb's copy has only in-frame clones and lacks some. The sample lists over 100,000 clones, 83% seen once, with around a sixth in the top ten. Sequencing was performed on peripheral blood. These receptors all come from a woman in her sixties with acute or convalescent COVID-19.

This chain links TRBV29-1 with TRBJ1-2, with D tentatively TRBD1 (6 bases). This CDR3 is 11 amino acids long. In germline, CDR1 is SQVTM, CDR2 ANQGSEA. CDR3 bases: TGCATCATTAGGGGGTGGCATGGCTACACCTTC. It encodes CIIRGWHGYTF.

This clone was seen a single time. V gene TRBV28 combines with J gene TRBJ2-4, with 10 bases matching TRBD2. The CDR3 is 15 amino acids. The germline V gene encodes CDR1 MDHEN and CDR2 SYDVKM. The junction had 6 bases not matched to a gene; V was cut back by 6 bases and J by 4 bases. The CDR3 protein is CASSTPSGGKNIQYF. Written as DNA, the CDR3 is TGTGCCAGCAGCACCCCTAGCGGGGGAAAAAACATTCAGTACTTC.

The J gene is TRBJ1-1, the V gene TRBV28, with D unresolved. With 10 bases removed from V and 3 bases from J, the gap between germline ends came to 12 bases. There are 12 residues in the CDR3. Germline loops: CDR1 MDHEN, CDR2 SYDVKM. CDR3 in amino acids: CATRGGYTEAFF. As DNA, the CDR3 is TGTGCCACCCGGGGAGGCTACACTGAAGCTTTCTTT.

The chain joins TRBV6-5 to TRBJ1-1; 7 bases align to TRBD1. Per germline, CDR1 MNHEY and CDR2 SVGAGI. J was trimmed by 4 bases and V by 6 bases; bases with no gene match: 8. This CDR3 comprises 14 residues. The CDR3 DNA sequence: TGTGCCAGCAGAAGAGGACAGGCGGGCACTGAAGCTTTCTTT. This translates into CASRRGQAGTEAFF.

The chain carries TRBV5-1 and TRBJ1-6; the D gene is possibly TRBD1 (5 bases). V lost 0 bases and J 10 bases, leaving 11 bases between the germline ends. Germline assignment: CDR1 SGHRS and CDR2 YFSETQ. The CDR3 extends over 14 amino acids. The CDR3 spells CASSLGQGKSPLHF. The CDR3 DNA sequence: TGCGCCAGCAGCTTGGGGCAGGGTAAATCACCCCTCCACTTT.

The chain carries TRBV7-2 and TRBJ2-1; no definite D call. This CDR3 region has 11 residues. V was shortened by 5 bases and J by 8 bases, with 7 bases between the two germline ends. Per germline, CDR1 SGHTA and CDR2 FQGNSA. CDR3 sequence (DNA): TGTGCCAGCAGCCCTAAATATGAGCAGTTCTTC. Its protein is CASSPKYEQFF. The full variable domain, its missing parts supplied by reference TRBV7-2 and TRBJ2-1, is GAGVSQSPSNKVTEKGKDVELRCDPISGHTALYWYRQSLGQGLEFLIYFQGNSAPDKSGLPSDRFSAERTGGSVSTLTIQRTQQEDSAVYLCASSPKYEQFFGPGTRLTVL.

The J gene is TRBJ1-2, the V gene TRBV2; no clear D. This CDR3 comprises 12 residues. The germline CDR1 and CDR2 sequences are SNHLY and FYNNEI. The ends were cut back, 7 bases at V and 8 bases at J, with 14 bases in the middle. The CDR3 DNA reads TGTGCCAGCATCCTAGAAAGGAACGGCTACACCTTC. Amino acid sequence: CASILERNGYTF.

In regard to this clone: At one end the junction does not follow the germline gene, possibly because of a read error. CDR3 sequence: CASSRTSSHEQYF. Written as DNA, the CDR3 is TGTGCCAGCAGCCGAACTAGCTCCCACGAGCAGTACTTC. The genes are TRBV7-2 and TRBJ2-7; D perhaps matches TRBD2 (6 bases). The germline V gene has CDR1 SGHTA and CDR2 FQGNSA. The CDR3 length is 13 residues.

The chain is built from TRBV7-2 and TRBJ2-6; no clear D gene. Germline-derived CDR1 and CDR2 are SGHTA and FQGNSA. V was shortened by 7 bases and J by 2 bases, with 6 bases between the two germline ends. CDR3 length: 13 residues. CDR3 protein: CASTLPGANVLTF. The CDR3 DNA sequence: TGTGCCAGCACCCTCCCTGGGGCCAACGTCCTGACTTTC.

The rearrangement joins TRBV19 to TRBJ2-7; a possible D gene is TRBD2 (6 bases). This CDR3 is built from 13 residues. Looked up from germline, CDR1 is LNHDA and CDR2 is SQIVND (reference sequence). Trimming shortened V by 5 bases and J by 3 bases, and 11 bases separated the two germline ends. CDR3 coding DNA: TGTGCCAGTAGTGAGACTAGGAACTACGAGCAGTACTTC. Amino acid sequence: CASSETRNYEQYF.

The V and J genes are TRBV12-3 or TRBV12-4 and TRBJ2-3, with D perhaps TRBD1 (6 bases). V gave up 1 base and J gave up 12 bases, with 11 bases separating them. There are 12 residues in the CDR3. For the CDR3, the DNA is TGTGCCAGCAGTTTAGTCAGGGGTGGTCAGTATTTT. It encodes CASSLVRGGQYF.

This rearrangement joins TRBV4-1 to TRBJ1-4; 8 positions match TRBD1. This CDR3 is 16 amino acids long. Trimming cost V 1 base and J 3 bases; bases outside gene matches: 4. Germline V gene data show CDR1 as MGHRA and CDR2 as YSYEKL. Here the CDR3 DNA reads TGCGCCAGCAGCCAAGGGTGGACAGGGCCTAATGAAAAACTGTTTTTT. Its translation: CASSQGWTGPNEKLFF.

V gene TRBV20-1 combines with J gene TRBJ2-3, with 10 bases identical to TRBD2. Germline lookup yields CDR1 DFQATT and CDR2 SNEGSKA (reference sequence). This CDR3 comprises 14 residues. The J segment lost 5 bases and the V segment lost 3 bases, leaving 5 bases of the junction unmatched. The CDR3 loop is CSASRLAGEDTQYF. For the CDR3, the DNA is TGCAGTGCTAGTCGGCTAGCGGGAGAAGATACGCAGTATTTT.

A note on this clone: At one of its ends the junction is not consistent with the germline gene, which may arise from a read error. The chain carries TRBV7-7 and TRBJ2-3, with 9 positions matching TRBD1. The germline V gene has CDR1 SSHAT and CDR2 FNYEAQ (reference sequence). This CDR3 is 14 amino acids long. DNA for the CDR3: TGTGCTAGCAGTCTACAGGGGGCTGGGGATACGCAGTATTTT. Its translation: CASSLQGAGDTQYF.

The genes are TRBV9 and TRBJ1-2, with 8 positions matching TRBD1. The germline V gene has CDR1 SGDLS and CDR2 YYNGEE. The CDR3 extends over 14 amino acids. The V gene end was trimmed by 7 bases and the J gene end by 4 bases; junction bases not matched to a gene: 9. As DNA, the CDR3 is TGTGCCAGCTCTGTCGCAGGGGGCCTCTATGGCTACACCTTC. The encoded protein is CASSVAGGLYGYTF.

The CDR3 bases are TGTGCCAGCAGCCCCCGCAGGGGACTATACACTGAAGCTTTCTTT. It translates to CASSPRRGLYTEAFF. The V call is TRBV4-2, the J call TRBJ1-1; the D gene is possibly TRBD1 (6 bases). Trimming took off 4 bases at V and 3 bases at J, with 15 bases between the two ends. The CDR3 has 15 residues. Germline CDR1 reads LGHNA; CDR2 reads YNFKEQ.

The J gene is TRBJ2-7, the V gene TRBV19; 10 bases fit TRBD2. V lost 4 bases, J lost 1 base, and 4 bases stayed unmatched. Germline V gene data show CDR1 as LNHDA and CDR2 as SQIVND (reference sequence). The CDR3 runs to 15 residues. Here the CDR3 DNA reads TGTGCCAGTAGTACTTTAGCGGGAGGATCCTACGAGCAGTACTTC. This translates into CASSTLAGGSYEQYF.

The rearrangement joins TRBV30 to TRBJ2-3, with 9 bases lining up with TRBD2. The germline V gene encodes CDR1 GTSNPN and CDR2 SVGIG (reference sequence). Unmatched junction bases numbered 7, after V lost 4 bases and J lost 5 bases. The CDR3 extends over 14 amino acids. This chain's CDR3 is CAWTTGGRGDTQYF. CDR3 bases: TGTGCCTGGACAACGGGCGGGAGGGGAGATACGCAGTATTTT.

This chain uses TRBV11-2 with TRBJ1-2, with a tentative D call TRBD1 (6 bases). The CDR3 spans 15 residues. V lost 3 bases, J lost 3 bases, and 14 bases lay in between. Germline assignment: CDR1 SGHAT and CDR2 FQNNGV. The CDR3 sequence: CASSLTGVRDYGYTF. The CDR3 DNA follows: TGTGCCAGCAGCTTGACAGGAGTCCGAGACTATGGCTACACCTTC.

The CDR3 DNA reads as TGTGCCAGCAGTGTGGGGGGTTCGGGCTACGAGCAGTACTTC. Translated: CASSVGGSGYEQYF. The genes are TRBV2 and TRBJ2-7; D is perhaps TRBD2 (6 bases). This CDR3 contains 14 residues. The V gene's germline CDR1 is SNHLY and CDR2 FYNNEI. Between the trimmed V and J ends, which lost 4 bases and 3 bases, there was a span of 13 bases.

As DNA, the CDR3 is TGCGCCAGCAGCTTGGGGGCCTGGATCTCCGGGGAGCTGTTTTTT. This codes for CASSLGAWISGELFF. This rearrangement joins TRBV5-1 to TRBJ2-2, with unresolved D. The germline CDR1 and CDR2 sequences are SGHRS and YFSETQ. The CDR3 loop spans 15 amino acids. Trimming removed 0 bases at V and 6 bases at J, with 12 bases between.

The J gene is TRBJ2-6, the V gene TRBV27, with D perhaps matching TRBD2 (5 bases). CDR1 is MNHEY, CDR2 SMNVEV, per germline (reference sequence). Trimming cost V 9 bases and J 4 bases, with 16 bases left between them. The CDR3 runs to 15 residues. CDR3 coding DNA: TGTGCCAGAACCGGTGCGGGCACAGGGGCCAACGTCCTGACTTTC. This sequence encodes CARTGAGTGANVLTF.

This clone came up a few times. The rearrangement links TRBV3-1 (or the pseudogene TRBV3-2) to TRBJ1-4; 8 bases agree with TRBD1. The CDR3 extends over 12 amino acids. Germline assignment: CDR1 LGHDT and CDR2 YNNKEL (reference sequence). For the CDR3, the DNA is TGTGCTACCCAGGGGGCAGGGGAAAAACTGTTTTTT. Protein product: CATQGAGEKLFF.

The chain recombines TRBV28 with TRBJ1-1; 7 bases align to TRBD1. Germline V gene data show CDR1 as MDHEN and CDR2 as SYDVKM. This CDR3 region has 13 residues. V shed 6 bases, J shed 0 bases, and the junction held 1 base outside the gene matches. The CDR3 protein is CASRTGLNTEAFF. Here the CDR3 DNA reads TGTGCCAGCAGGACAGGGTTGAACACTGAAGCTTTCTTT.

In its sample, this clone was seen a few times. The V and J genes are TRBV28 and TRBJ1-6; D uncertain. V was cut by 6 bases and J by 14 bases, with 11 bases left in between. This CDR3 has 11 amino acids. The germline CDR1 and CDR2 sequences are MDHEN and SYDVKM. The CDR3 coding sequence is TGTGCCAGCAGCTACGTCGGAGCCCTCCACTTT. This encodes CASSYVGALHF.

The chain uses TRBV27 and TRBJ2-7; 7 bases align to TRBD1. The CDR3 covers 18 residues. V was clipped by 0 bases and J by 7 bases; unmatched bases: 18. Per the germline V gene, CDR1 is MNHEY and CDR2 is SMNVEV (reference sequence). The DNA of the CDR3 is TGTGCCAGCAGTTTATCGAAGTACAGGACAGGTCAAAGATCGGAGCAGTACTTC. Encoded protein: CASSLSKYRTGQRSEQYF.

This clone was seen a few times. The chain employs TRBV5-6 and TRBJ2-7; maybe TRBD1 (5 bases). CDR3 length: 15 residues. V lost 0 bases and J lost 5, with 15 bases in between. Germline lookup yields CDR1 SGHDT and CDR2 YYEEEE. CDR3 amino acids: CASSLGVGHRDEQYF. DNA of the CDR3: TGTGCCAGCAGCTTGGGGGTAGGACATAGGGACGAGCAGTACTTC.

This chain connects TRBV15 to TRBJ1-5; D is possibly TRBD1 (5 bases). Germline assignment: CDR1 LNHNV and CDR2 YYDKDF (reference sequence). The V gene lost 1 base and the J gene lost 3 bases, with 10 bases spanning the gap. This CDR3 is 15 amino acids long. DNA for the CDR3: TGTGCCACCAGCAGAGCTTTGACAGACAATCAGCCCCAGCATTTT. Its translation: CATSRALTDNQPQHF.

This chain joins TRBV7-9 and TRBJ1-5; 8 bases are shared with TRBD1. This CDR3 contains 14 residues. The V gene's germline CDR1 is SEHNR and CDR2 FQNEAQ (reference sequence). Trimming at V came to 5 bases and at J to 11 bases, leaving 11 bases not matched to a gene. Here the CDR3 reads CASSDGQGAGSQHF. The CDR3 DNA follows: TGTGCCAGCAGCGATGGACAGGGTGCTGGGTCCCAGCATTTT.

The table lists this clone with a few counts. V and J are TRBV9 and TRBJ2-3, with 8 bases identical to TRBD2. The J segment lost 2 bases and the V segment lost 0 bases, leaving 2 bases of the junction unmatched. Germline loops: CDR1 SGDLS, CDR2 YYNGEE. The CDR3 sequence is 15 residues long. CDR3 nucleotide sequence: TGTGCCAGCAGCGTAGCAGCGGGAGCCACAGATACGCAGTATTTT. Protein product: CASSVAAGATDTQYF.

This chain links TRBV4-3 with TRBJ2-1; 12 nucleotides align to TRBD2. The CDR3 consists of 17 residues. Looked up from germline, CDR1 is LGHNA and CDR2 is YSLEER. The junction had 4 bases not matched to a gene; V was cut back by 0 bases and J by 4 bases. DNA of the CDR3: TGCGCCAGCAGCCAAGATGCTGGGACTAGCGGGTACAATGAGCAGTTCTTC. Amino acid sequence: CASSQDAGTSGYNEQFF.